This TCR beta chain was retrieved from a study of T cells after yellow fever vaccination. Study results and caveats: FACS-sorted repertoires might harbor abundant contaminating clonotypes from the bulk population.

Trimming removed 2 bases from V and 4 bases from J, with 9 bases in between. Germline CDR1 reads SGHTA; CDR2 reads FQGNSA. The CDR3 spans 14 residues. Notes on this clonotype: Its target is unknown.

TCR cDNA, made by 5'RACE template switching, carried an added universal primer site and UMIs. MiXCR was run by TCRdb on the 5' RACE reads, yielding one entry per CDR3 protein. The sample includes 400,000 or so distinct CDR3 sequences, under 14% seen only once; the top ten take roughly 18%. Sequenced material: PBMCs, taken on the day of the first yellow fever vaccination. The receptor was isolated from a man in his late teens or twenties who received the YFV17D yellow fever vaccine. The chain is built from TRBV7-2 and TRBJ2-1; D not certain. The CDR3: CASSLRTDYNEQFF. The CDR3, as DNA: TGTGCCAGCAGCTTAAGGACGGATTACAATGAGCAGTTCTTC.